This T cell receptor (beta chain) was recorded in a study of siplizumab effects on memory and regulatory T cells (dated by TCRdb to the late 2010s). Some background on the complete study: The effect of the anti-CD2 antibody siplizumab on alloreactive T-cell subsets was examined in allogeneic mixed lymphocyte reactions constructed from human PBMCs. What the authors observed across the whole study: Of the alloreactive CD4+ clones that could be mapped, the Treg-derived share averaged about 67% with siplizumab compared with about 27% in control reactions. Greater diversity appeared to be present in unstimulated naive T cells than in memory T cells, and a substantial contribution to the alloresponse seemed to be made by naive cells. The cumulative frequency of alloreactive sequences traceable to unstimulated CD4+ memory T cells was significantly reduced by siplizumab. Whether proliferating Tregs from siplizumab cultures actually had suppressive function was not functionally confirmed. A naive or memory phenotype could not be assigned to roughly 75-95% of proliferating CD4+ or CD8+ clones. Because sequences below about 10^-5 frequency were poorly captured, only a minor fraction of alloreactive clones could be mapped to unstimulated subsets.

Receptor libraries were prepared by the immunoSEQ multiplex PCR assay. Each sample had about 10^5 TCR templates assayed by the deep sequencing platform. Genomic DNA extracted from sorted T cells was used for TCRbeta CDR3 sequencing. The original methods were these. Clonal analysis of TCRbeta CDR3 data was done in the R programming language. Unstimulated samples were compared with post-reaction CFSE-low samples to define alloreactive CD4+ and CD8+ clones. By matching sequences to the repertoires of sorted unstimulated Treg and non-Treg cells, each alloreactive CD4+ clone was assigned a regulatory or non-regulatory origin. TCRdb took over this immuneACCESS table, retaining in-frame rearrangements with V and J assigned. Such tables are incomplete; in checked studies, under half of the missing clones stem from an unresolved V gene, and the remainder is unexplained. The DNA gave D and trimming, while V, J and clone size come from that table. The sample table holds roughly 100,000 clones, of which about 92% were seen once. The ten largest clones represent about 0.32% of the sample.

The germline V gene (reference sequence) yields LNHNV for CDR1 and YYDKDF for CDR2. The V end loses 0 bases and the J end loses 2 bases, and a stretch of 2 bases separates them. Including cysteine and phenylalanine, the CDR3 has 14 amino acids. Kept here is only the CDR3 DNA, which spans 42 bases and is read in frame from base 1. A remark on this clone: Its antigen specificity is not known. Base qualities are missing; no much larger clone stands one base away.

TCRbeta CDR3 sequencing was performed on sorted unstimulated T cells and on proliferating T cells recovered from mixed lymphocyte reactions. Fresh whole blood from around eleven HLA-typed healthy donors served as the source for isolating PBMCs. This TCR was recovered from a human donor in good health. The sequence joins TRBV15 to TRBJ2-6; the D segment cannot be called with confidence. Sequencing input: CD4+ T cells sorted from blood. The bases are TGTGCCACCAGCAGAGATCCTGGGGCCAACGTCCTGACTTTC. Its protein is CATSRDPGANVLTF.